The 15 T cell receptor beta chains given below trace back to one sample, sequenced in a study of cytomegalovirus exposure and HLA in healthy donors. PCR primers comprised 60 Vbeta and 13 Jbeta primers. The repertoire was sequenced with immunoSEQ multiplex PCR; TCRdb's copy has only in-frame clones and lacks some. The data contain some 170,000 clones, roughly 80% of them singletons. Sequenced: PBMCs. Every receptor here comes from a man under 40 in good health and CMV-seronegative.

The rearrangement links TRBV28 to TRBJ2-7, with D possibly matching TRBD2 (6 bases). The CDR3 has 14 amino acids. The V gene's germline CDR1 is MDHEN and CDR2 SYDVKM. The V end lost 6 bases, the J end lost 4 bases, and 16 bases lay between the germline ends. The CDR3 sequence: CASRMGLTPYEQYF. The CDR3 DNA is TGTGCCAGCAGGATGGGACTCACCCCTTACGAGCAGTACTTC.

The V and J genes are TRBV5-8 and TRBJ1-3, with D possibly TRBD1 on 6 matching bases. The CDR3 totals 18 residues. Trimming shortened V by 6 bases and J by 0 bases, and 22 bases separated the two germline ends. The germline V gene encodes CDR1 SGHTS and CDR2 YDEGEE. CDR3 coding DNA: TGTGCCAGCACCAGAGACAGGACCACCACCAGCTCTGGAAACACCATATATTTT. Amino acid sequence: CASTRDRTTTSSGNTIYF.

The chain is built from TRBV28 and TRBJ2-6, with D maybe TRBD1 (5 bases). V was clipped by 10 bases and J by 1 base, with 20 bases between them. Germline lookup yields CDR1 MDHEN and CDR2 SYDVKM. The CDR3 loop spans 17 amino acids. The CDR3 sequence is CATGGARVLSGANVLTF. The CDR3 coding sequence is TGTGCCACAGGCGGCGCCAGGGTGTTATCTGGGGCCAACGTCCTGACTTTC.

This sequence joins TRBV2 and TRBJ1-6; D is possibly TRBD1 (5 bases). Trimming shortened V by 8 bases and J by 9 bases, and 14 bases separated the two germline ends. The V gene's germline CDR1 is SNHLY and CDR2 FYNNEI. The CDR3 covers 13 residues. The CDR3 region is CASLGTYSSPLHF. CDR3 in DNA: TGTGCCAGCTTAGGGACTTACTCTTCACCCCTCCACTTT.

V gene TRBV7-3 combines with J gene TRBJ2-7, with D tentatively TRBD2 (5 bases). The CDR3 consists of 14 residues. CDR1 SGHTA and CDR2 FQGTGA come from the germline V gene. V gave up 5 bases and J gave up 2 bases, with 13 bases separating them. CDR3 amino acids: CASSPHPSTYEQYF. The CDR3 region has the DNA TGTGCCAGCAGCCCGCACCCTAGCACCTACGAGCAGTACTTC.

This chain uses TRBV4-2 with TRBJ2-1, with 12 bases lining up with TRBD2. Germline V gene sequence: CDR1 LGHNA, CDR2 YNFKEQ. Trimming removed 4 bases from V and 6 bases from J; junction bases left unmatched: 10. The CDR3 has 17 amino acids. CDR3 in amino acids: CASSPSGLAGHLNEQFF. The CDR3 nucleotides read TGTGCCAGCAGCCCCTCCGGACTAGCGGGACACCTCAATGAGCAGTTCTTC.

V usage is TRBV6-6 and J usage is TRBJ2-7, with D perhaps TRBD1 (7 bases). V lost 6 bases to trimming and J lost 4 bases, with 16 bases between them. The germline V gene has CDR1 MNHNY and CDR2 SVGAGI (reference sequence). The CDR3 spans 14 residues. This CDR3 reads CASREGQFWYEQYF. The CDR3 DNA reads as TGTGCCAGCAGGGAGGGACAGTTCTGGTACGAGCAGTACTTC.

J is TRBJ1-2 and V is TRBV5-5, with TRBD1 matching 8 bases. With 0 bases clipped from V and 0 bases from J, the junction kept 10 bases outside the gene matches. The CDR3 is 18 amino acids. Germline V gives CDR1 SGHKS, CDR2 YYEKEE (reference sequence). This CDR3 reads CASSLGLRGLPTNYGYTF. The CDR3 DNA follows: TGTGCCAGCAGCTTGGGACTCAGGGGGCTCCCCACTAACTATGGCTACACCTTC.

The genes are TRBV9 and TRBJ1-5; TRBD1 is a possible D gene (5 bases). V dropped 0 bases and J dropped 7 bases, with 11 bases sitting between them. Germline lookup yields CDR1 SGDLS and CDR2 YYNGEE. The CDR3 is 14 residues long. The CDR3 is CASSVAGDGQPQHF. The DNA of the CDR3 is TGTGCCAGCAGCGTAGCGGGGGACGGCCAGCCCCAGCATTTT.

The chain uses TRBV28 and TRBJ2-3; TRBD2 aligns across 15 bases. V shed 5 bases and J 1 base; nucleotides not matched to a gene: 4. This CDR3 has 17 amino acids. Germline values: CDR1 MDHEN, CDR2 SYDVKM. Written as DNA, the CDR3 is TGTGCCAGCAGTGGACTAGCGGGAGGGGGAGGCACAGATACGCAGTATTTT. It is translated as CASSGLAGGGGTDTQYF.

This chain joins TRBV5-6 and TRBJ2-6; possibly TRBD2 for D (6 bases). Trimming took off 2 bases at V and 4 bases at J, with 13 bases between the two ends. CDR3 size: 16 residues. The germline V gene encodes CDR1 SGHDT and CDR2 YYEEEE. This CDR3 is CASSFGTGEGANVLTF. The DNA for the CDR3 is TGTGCCAGCAGCTTCGGTACGGGGGAGGGGGCCAACGTCCTGACTTTC. Using reference TRBV5-6 and TRBJ2-6 for the parts outside the CDR3, the full variable domain is DAGVTQSPTHLIKTRGQQVTLRCSPKSGHDTVSWYQQALGQGPQFIFQYYEEEERQRGNFPDRFSGHQFPNYSSELNVNALLLGDSALYLCASSFGTGEGANVLTFGAGSRLTVL.

This chain connects TRBV27 to TRBJ1-2; 7 nucleotides line up with TRBD1. V shed 0 bases and J 4 bases; nucleotides not matched to a gene: 5. CDR3 length equals 15 residues. The germline gives CDR1 MNHEY, CDR2 SMNVEV (reference sequence). CDR3 DNA sequence: TGTGCCAGCAGTTTATCCGAGACAGGGATCTATGGCTACACCTTC. Protein product: CASSLSETGIYGYTF.

The V gene is TRBV7-8, the J gene TRBJ2-2; 10 nucleotides agree with TRBD2. Germline loops: CDR1 SGHVS, CDR2 FQNEAQ. Germline trimming cut 1 base from V and 0 bases from J; bases unmatched to any gene: 2. This CDR3 is 17 amino acids long. The CDR3 loop is CASSLVSGGTNTGELFF. The CDR3 region has the DNA TGTGCCAGCAGCTTAGTTAGCGGGGGGACGAACACCGGGGAGCTGTTTTTT.

V is TRBV4-1 and J is TRBJ2-5; 7 bases line up with TRBD2. CDR1 MGHRA and CDR2 YSYEKL come from the germline V gene. The length of the CDR3 is 14 residues. J was trimmed by 5 bases and V by 0 bases; bases with no gene match: 3. CDR3 in DNA: TGCGCCAGCAGCCAAGATTGGGGGGGGGAGACCCAGTACTTC. Encoded protein: CASSQDWGGETQYF.

The chain employs TRBV6-5 and TRBJ2-5; D gene ambiguous. The CDR3 has 11 residues. Germline V gene lookup returns CDR1 MNHEY and CDR2 SVGAGI. Deletions cut 4 bases from V and 7 bases from J, with 7 bases between. This chain's CDR3 is CASSLAGTQYF. The CDR3 nucleotides are TGTGCCAGCAGTTTAGCCGGGACCCAGTACTTC.